These 8 T cell receptor beta chains were all obtained from the same sample, sequenced in a study of CD8 T cells in ankylosing spondylitis. Each CDR3 protein is one row after TCRdb ran MiXCR on the 5' RACE reads. The sample carries more than 110,000 distinct CDR3 sequences, roughly 7.7% recorded once. The material sequenced was synovial fluid, either unsorted or a sorted T cell fraction (not recorded which). These receptors were obtained from a male donor with ankylosing spondylitis.

This clonotype was seen only a few times. The chain joins TRBV18 to TRBJ1-2, with D maybe TRBD1 (5 bases). The germline CDR1 and CDR2 sequences are KGHSH and LQKENI. V was clipped by 3 bases and J by 4 bases, with 15 bases between them. CDR3 length: 15 residues. CDR3 protein: CASSPPTADSYGYTF. DNA for the CDR3: TGTGCCAGCTCACCGCCGACAGCTGATAGCTATGGCTACACCTTC.

The V gene is TRBV20-1, the J gene TRBJ1-5, with TRBD1 identical over 9 bases. The CDR3 is made up of 14 amino acids. J gave up 1 base and V 4 bases, and 2 bases lay outside the gene matches. Germline V gene lookup returns CDR1 DFQATT and CDR2 SNEGSKA (reference sequence). The CDR3, as DNA: TGCAGTGCTACCGGGACAGGGAGCAATCAGCCCCAGCATTTT. The encoded protein is CSATGTGSNQPQHF.

This chain links TRBV7-2 with TRBJ1-2; D is unclear. Per germline, CDR1 SGHTA and CDR2 FQGNSA. The CDR3 contains 14 residues. The V end lost 1 base, the J end lost 3 bases, and 9 bases lay between the germline ends. The DNA of the CDR3 is TGTGCCAGCAGCTTAGGATCGGCTTACTATGGCTACACCTTC. Its protein product is CASSLGSAYYGYTF.

V gene TRBV6-4 combines with J gene TRBJ2-6; D ambiguous. Germline lookup yields CDR1 MRHNA and CDR2 SNTAGT. Trimming left V 8 bases short and J 4 bases short, with 9 bases between. The CDR3 loop spans 13 amino acids. CDR3 residues: CASVLRGANVLTF. In DNA form, the CDR3 reads TGTGCCAGCGTTTTGAGGGGGGCCAACGTCCTGACTTTC.

This clonotype was seen at least ten times. The chain recombines TRBV7-6 with TRBJ1-3, with 7 nucleotides matching TRBD1. From germline, CDR1 is SGHVS and CDR2 FNYEAQ. The CDR3 is 17 amino acids. V lost 0 bases to trimming and J lost 3 bases; unmatched junction nucleotides: 8. The CDR3 sequence is CASSLAPTGVGGNTIYF. CDR3 nucleotides: TGTGCCAGCAGCTTAGCCCCTACAGGGGTCGGTGGAAACACCATATATTTT.

This clonotype was recorded at least ten times. The chain combines TRBV28 with TRBJ1-2, with 7 bases matching TRBD1. V shed 5 bases and J 4 bases; nucleotides not matched to a gene: 7. This CDR3 has 14 residues. CDR1 is MDHEN and CDR2 is SYDVKM in the germline V gene. CDR3 amino acids: CASSRGTAAYGYTF. The CDR3 nucleotides are TGTGCCAGCAGTCGCGGGACAGCGGCCTATGGCTACACCTTC.

This clonotype was seen many times. The V gene is TRBV7-2, the J gene TRBJ2-7; perhaps TRBD1 as D (5 bases). Germline CDR1 reads SGHTA; CDR2 reads FQGNSA. This CDR3 has 15 amino acids. V lost 2 bases and J lost 3, with 14 bases in between. In DNA form, the CDR3 reads TGTGCCAGCAGCTTATTGGCGACAGTAGGCTACGAGCAGTACTTC. Translated, it gives CASSLLATVGYEQYF.

This clonotype was detected ten times or more. This sequence joins TRBV4-3 and TRBJ2-1, with TRBD1 matching over 10 bases. With 2 bases clipped from V and 1 base from J, the junction kept 2 bases outside the gene matches. Germline V lookup: CDR1 LGHNA, CDR2 YSLEER. The CDR3 has 16 amino acids. CDR3: CASSQLGQGSYNEQFF. The CDR3 region has the DNA TGCGCCAGCAGCCAACTGGGACAGGGGTCCTACAATGAGCAGTTCTTC.